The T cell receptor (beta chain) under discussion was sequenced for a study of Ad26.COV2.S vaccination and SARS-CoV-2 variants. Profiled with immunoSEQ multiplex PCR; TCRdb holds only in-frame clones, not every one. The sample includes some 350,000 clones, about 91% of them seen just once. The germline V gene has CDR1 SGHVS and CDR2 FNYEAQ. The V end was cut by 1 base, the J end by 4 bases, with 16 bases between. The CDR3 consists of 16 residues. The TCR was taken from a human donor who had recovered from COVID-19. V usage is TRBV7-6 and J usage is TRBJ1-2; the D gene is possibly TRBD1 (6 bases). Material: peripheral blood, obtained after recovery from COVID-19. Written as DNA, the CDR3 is TGTGCCAGCAGCTTAGTAGGGGGGGGAGTTCGCTATGGCTACACCTTC. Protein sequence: CASSLVGGGVRYGYTF.